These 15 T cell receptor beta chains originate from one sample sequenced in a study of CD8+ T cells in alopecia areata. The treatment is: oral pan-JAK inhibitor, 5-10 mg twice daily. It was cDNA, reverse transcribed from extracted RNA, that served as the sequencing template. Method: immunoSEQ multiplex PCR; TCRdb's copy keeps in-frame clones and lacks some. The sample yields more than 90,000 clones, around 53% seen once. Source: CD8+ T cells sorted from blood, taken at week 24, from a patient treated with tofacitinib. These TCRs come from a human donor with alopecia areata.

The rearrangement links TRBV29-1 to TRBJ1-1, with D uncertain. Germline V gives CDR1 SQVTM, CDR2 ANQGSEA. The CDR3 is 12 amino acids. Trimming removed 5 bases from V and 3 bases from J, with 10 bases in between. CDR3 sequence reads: CSVPAGDTEAFF. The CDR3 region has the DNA TGCAGCGTTCCGGCAGGAGACACTGAAGCTTTCTTT.

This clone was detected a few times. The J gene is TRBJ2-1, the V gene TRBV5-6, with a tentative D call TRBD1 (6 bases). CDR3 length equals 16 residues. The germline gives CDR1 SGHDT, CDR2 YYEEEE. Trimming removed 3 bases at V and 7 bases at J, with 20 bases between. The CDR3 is CASSSLTGILENEQFF. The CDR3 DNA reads TGTGCCAGCAGCTCCCTAACAGGGATCCTTGAGAATGAGCAGTTCTTC.

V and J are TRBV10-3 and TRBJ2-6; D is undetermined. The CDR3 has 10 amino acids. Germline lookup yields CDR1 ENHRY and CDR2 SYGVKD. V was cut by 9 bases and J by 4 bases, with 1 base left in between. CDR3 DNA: TGTGCCATAGGGGCCAACGTCCTGACTTTC. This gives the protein CAIGANVLTF.

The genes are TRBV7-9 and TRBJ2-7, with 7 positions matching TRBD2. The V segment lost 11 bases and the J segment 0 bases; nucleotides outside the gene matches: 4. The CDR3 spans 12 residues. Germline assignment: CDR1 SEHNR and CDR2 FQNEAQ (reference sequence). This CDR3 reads CAGGEGSYEQYF. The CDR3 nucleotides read TGTGCCGGTGGGGAGGGCTCCTACGAGCAGTACTTC.

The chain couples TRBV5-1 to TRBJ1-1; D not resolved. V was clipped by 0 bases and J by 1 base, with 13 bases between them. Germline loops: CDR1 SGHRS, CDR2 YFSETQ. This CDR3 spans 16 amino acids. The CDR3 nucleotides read TGCGCCAGCAGCTTGGCAGCAGACTTGGGGAACACTGAAGCTTTCTTT. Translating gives CASSLAADLGNTEAFF.

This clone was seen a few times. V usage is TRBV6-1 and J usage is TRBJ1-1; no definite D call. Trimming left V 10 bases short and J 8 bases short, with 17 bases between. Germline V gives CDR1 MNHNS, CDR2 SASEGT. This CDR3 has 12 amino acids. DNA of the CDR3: TGTGCCACGGGCCCCGCTGGGTTGGAAGCTTTCTTT. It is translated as CATGPAGLEAFF.

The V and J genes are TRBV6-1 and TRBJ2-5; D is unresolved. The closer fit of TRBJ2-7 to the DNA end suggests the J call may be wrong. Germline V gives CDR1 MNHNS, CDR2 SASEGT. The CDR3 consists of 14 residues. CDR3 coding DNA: TGTGCCAGCAGTGGTCTGGGCAGCTCCTACGAGCAGTACTTC. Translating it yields CASSGLGSSYEQYF.

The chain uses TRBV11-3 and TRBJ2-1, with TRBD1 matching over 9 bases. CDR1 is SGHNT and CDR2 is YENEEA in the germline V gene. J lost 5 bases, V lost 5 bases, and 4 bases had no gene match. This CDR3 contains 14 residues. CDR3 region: CASSQRTGDNEQFF. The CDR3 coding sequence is TGTGCCAGCAGCCAAAGGACAGGGGACAATGAGCAGTTCTTC.

In nucleotides, the CDR3 is TGTGCCAGCTCACCACCGAGGGGTACAGCTAATGAAAAACTGTTTTTT. Residues: CASSPPRGTANEKLFF. This sequence joins TRBV18 and TRBJ1-4, with TRBD1 as a possible D gene (5 bases). Between the trimmed V and J ends, which lost 0 bases and 3 bases, there was a span of 11 bases. Germline V CDR1 and CDR2: KGHSH, LQKENI. CDR3 length equals 16 residues.

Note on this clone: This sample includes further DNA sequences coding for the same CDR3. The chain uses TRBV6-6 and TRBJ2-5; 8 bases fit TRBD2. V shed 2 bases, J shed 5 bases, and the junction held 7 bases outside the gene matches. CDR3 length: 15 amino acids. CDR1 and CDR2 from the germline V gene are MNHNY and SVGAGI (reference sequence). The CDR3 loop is CASSYGAGARETQYF. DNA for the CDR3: TGTGCCAGCAGTTACGGAGCGGGGGCCCGGGAGACCCAGTACTTC.

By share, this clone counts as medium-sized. CDR3 sequence reads: CASSQEGAGGSYEQYF. The CDR3 DNA reads as TGTGCCAGCAGCCAAGAGGGAGCGGGGGGCTCCTACGAGCAGTACTTC. The chain is built from TRBV4-2 and TRBJ2-7, with TRBD2 identical over 9 bases. Germline V gene lookup returns CDR1 LGHNA and CDR2 YNFKEQ. Trimming took 0 bases from V and 0 from J; bases not matched to a gene: 3. CDR3 length: 16 residues.

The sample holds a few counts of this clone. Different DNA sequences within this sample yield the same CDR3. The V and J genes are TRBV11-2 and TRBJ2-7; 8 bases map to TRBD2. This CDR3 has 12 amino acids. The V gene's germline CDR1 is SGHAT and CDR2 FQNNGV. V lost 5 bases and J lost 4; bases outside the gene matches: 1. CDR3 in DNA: TGTGCCAGCAGCCCGGGGGGGTACGAGCAGTACTTC. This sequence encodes CASSPGGYEQYF.

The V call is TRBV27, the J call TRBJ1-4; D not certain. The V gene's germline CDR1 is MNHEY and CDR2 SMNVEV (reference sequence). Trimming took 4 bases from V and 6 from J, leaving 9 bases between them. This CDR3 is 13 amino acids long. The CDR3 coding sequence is TGTGCCAGCAGTTCACTAACCCATGAAAAACTGTTTTTT. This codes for CASSSLTHEKLFF.

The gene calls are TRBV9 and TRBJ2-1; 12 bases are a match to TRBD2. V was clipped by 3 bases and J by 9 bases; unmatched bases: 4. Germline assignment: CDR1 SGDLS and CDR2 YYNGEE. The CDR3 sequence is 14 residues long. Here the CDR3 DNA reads TGTGCCAGCAGCGCGGAACTAGCGGGGGGTGAGCAGTTCTTC. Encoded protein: CASSAELAGGEQFF. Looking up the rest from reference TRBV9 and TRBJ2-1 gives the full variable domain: DSGVTQTPKHLITATGQRVTLRCSPRSGDLSVYWYQQSLDQGLQFLIQYYNGEERAKGNILERFSAQQFPDLHSELNLSSLELGDSALYFCASSAELAGGEQFFGPGTRLTVL.

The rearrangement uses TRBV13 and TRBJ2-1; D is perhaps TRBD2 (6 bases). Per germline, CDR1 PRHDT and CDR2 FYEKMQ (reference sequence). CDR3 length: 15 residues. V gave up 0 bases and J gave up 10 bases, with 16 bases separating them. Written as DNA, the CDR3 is TGTGCCAGCAGCTTAGGGCAGGGAGGCTCCTACGAGCAGTTCTTC. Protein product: CASSLGQGGSYEQFF.